The clone carrying this T cell receptor (beta chain) occurred many times. The antigen is unknown. There are 13 residues in the CDR3. The V and J ends lost 6 bases and 0 bases respectively, with 9 bases between them. Germline loops: CDR1 DFQATT, CDR2 SNEGSKA (reference sequence). The data were taken from a study of regulatory T cells in long-lasting Graves disease. Both iRepertoire HTBI primers and Arm-PCR of CDR3 regions were used to build the TCR beta libraries. From the multiplex PCR reads, TCRdb called clonotypes with MiXCR, one entry per CDR3 protein. The data contain about 540,000 distinct CDR3 sequences, roughly 13% of them singletons. The time point was: newly diagnosed GD, antithyroid drugs for less than 3 months. PBMC-extracted RNA yielded the TCR library. Study results and caveats: Peripheral blood alone, not thyroid tissue, underwent study.

These data are also associated with another study on T cells in Graves' hyperthyroidism and ophthalmopathy.

This TCR was recovered from a man under 40 with Graves disease. The starting material was peripheral blood mononuclear cells (PBMCs), obtained at new diagnosis, from a patient treated with antithyroid drugs. This chain uses TRBV20-1 with TRBJ2-1; no clear D gene. The DNA of the CDR3 is TGCAGTGCGAAGCGTGACTCCTACAATGAGCAGTTCTTC. It yields the protein CSAKRDSYNEQFF.